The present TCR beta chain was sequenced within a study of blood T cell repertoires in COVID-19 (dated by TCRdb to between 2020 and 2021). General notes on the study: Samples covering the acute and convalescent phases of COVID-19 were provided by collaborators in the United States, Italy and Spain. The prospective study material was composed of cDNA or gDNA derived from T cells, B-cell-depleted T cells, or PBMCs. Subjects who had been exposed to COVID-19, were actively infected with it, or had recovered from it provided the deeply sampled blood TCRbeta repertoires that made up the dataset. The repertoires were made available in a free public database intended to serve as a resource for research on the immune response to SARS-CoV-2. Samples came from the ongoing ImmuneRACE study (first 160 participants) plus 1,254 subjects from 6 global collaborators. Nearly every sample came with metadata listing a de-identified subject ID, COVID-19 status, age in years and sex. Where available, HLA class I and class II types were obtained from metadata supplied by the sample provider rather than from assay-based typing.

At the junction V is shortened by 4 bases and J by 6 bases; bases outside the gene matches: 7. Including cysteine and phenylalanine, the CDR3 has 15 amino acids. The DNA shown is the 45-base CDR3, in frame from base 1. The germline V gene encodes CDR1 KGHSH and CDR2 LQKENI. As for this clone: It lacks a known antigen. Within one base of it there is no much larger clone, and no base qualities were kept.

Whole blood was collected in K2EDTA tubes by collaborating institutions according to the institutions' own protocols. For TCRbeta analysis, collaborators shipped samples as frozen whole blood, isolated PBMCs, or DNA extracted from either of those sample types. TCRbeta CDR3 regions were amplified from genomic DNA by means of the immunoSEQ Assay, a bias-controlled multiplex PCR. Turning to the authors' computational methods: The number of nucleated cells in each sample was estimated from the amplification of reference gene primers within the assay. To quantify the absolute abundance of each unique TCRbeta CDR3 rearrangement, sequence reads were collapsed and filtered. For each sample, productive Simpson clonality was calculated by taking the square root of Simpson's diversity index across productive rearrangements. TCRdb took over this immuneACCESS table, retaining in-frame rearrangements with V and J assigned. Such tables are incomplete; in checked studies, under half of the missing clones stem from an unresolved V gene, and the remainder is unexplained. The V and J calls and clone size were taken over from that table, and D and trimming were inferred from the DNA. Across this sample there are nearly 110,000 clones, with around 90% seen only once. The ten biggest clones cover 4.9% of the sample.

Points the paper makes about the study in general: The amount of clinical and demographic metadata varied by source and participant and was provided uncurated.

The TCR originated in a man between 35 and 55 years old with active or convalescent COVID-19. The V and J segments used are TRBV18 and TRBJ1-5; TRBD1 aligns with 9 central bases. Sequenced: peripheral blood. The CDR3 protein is CASSQSTGGGQPQHF. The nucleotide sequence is TGTGCCAGCTCACAATCGACAGGGGGGGGTCAGCCCCAGCATTTT. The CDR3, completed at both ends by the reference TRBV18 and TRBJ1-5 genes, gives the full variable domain NAGVMQNPRHLVRRRGQEARLRCSPMKGHSHVYWYRQLPEEGLKFMVYLQKENIIDESGMPKERFSAEFPKEGPSILRIQQVVRGDSAAYFCASSQSTGGGQPQHFGDGTRLSIL.